One sample yielded the 27 T cell receptor beta chains listed below, sequenced in a study of blood T cell repertoires in COVID-19. Sequencing used immunoSEQ multiplex PCR; TCRdb keeps in-frame clones, though not all of them. The data show 75,000 to 100,000 clones, around nine tenths seen once. The sequenced material came from peripheral blood. These receptors were obtained from a human donor in a cohort sampled during active COVID-19.

The CDR3 region is CSVDLAGSYEQYF. CDR3 nucleotides: TGCAGCGTTGATTTAGCCGGTTCCTACGAGCAGTACTTC. The rearrangement joins TRBV29-1 to TRBJ2-7, with no clear D. Trimming pared 3 bases from V and 1 base from J, leaving 10 bases between. The CDR3 is made up of 13 amino acids. Germline V lookup: CDR1 SQVTM, CDR2 ANQGSEA.

The chain joins TRBV19 to TRBJ1-5; weak D call: TRBD1 (5 bases). In germline, CDR1 is LNHDA, CDR2 SQIVND (reference sequence). The CDR3 sequence is 14 residues long. The V end lost 6 bases, the J end lost 1 base, and 10 bases lay between the germline ends. Here the CDR3 DNA reads TGTGCCAGTAGATGGGGGGTGAGCAATCAGCCCCAGCATTTT. Translating it yields CASRWGVSNQPQHF. Full variable domain (remainder filled in from reference TRBV19 and TRBJ1-5): DGGITQSPKYLFRKEGQNVTLSCEQNLNHDAMYWYRQDPGQGLRLIYYSQIVNDFQKGDIAEGYSVSREKKESFPLTVTSAQKNPTAFYLCASRWGVSNQPQHFGDGTRLSIL.

This chain links TRBV25-1 with TRBJ1-2; 10 bases fit TRBD1. The CDR3 is 14 residues long. In germline, CDR1 is MGHDK, CDR2 SYGVNS. Germline trimming cut 6 bases from V and 3 bases from J; bases unmatched to any gene: 4. This CDR3 is CASSHGTGDYGYTF. The CDR3 DNA reads as TGTGCCAGCAGCCACGGGACAGGGGACTATGGCTACACCTTC.

The J gene is TRBJ1-1, the V gene TRBV7-8, with no clear D. The CDR3 sequence is 15 residues long. CDR1 is SGHVS, CDR2 FQNEAQ, per germline. Between the trimmed V and J ends, which lost 7 bases and 0 bases, there was a span of 15 bases. The DNA of the CDR3 is TGTGCCAGCATTTGGAGCGGCAGGCTGAACACTGAAGCTTTCTTT. Protein product: CASIWSGRLNTEAFF.

The V gene is TRBV11-2, the J gene TRBJ2-7, with 9 positions matching TRBD2. The CDR3 is 16 residues long. V shed 10 bases, J shed 5 bases, and the junction held 18 bases outside the gene matches. Germline-derived CDR1 and CDR2 are SGHAT and FQNNGV. CDR3 loop: CATSRNWGTSNDEQYF. CDR3 DNA sequence: TGTGCCACCTCGCGGAACTGGGGGACTAGCAACGACGAGCAGTACTTC.

The chain's CDR3 is CASRTRTGDNSPLHF. The CDR3 DNA follows: TGCGCCAGCAGGACCCGGACAGGGGACAATTCACCCCTCCACTTT. This chain connects TRBV5-1 to TRBJ1-6, with 9 bases lining up with TRBD1. V lost 5 bases to trimming and J lost 7 bases; unmatched junction nucleotides: 7. The V gene's germline CDR1 is SGHRS and CDR2 YFSETQ. CDR3 length: 15 residues.

The chain recombines TRBV6-6 with TRBJ1-4, with D unresolved. The CDR3 loop spans 14 amino acids. The germline CDR1 and CDR2 sequences are MNHNY and SVGAGI (reference sequence). The V end was cut by 8 bases, the J end by 0 bases, with 10 bases between. The CDR3 nucleotides read TGTGCCAGCTCTACAGATGCAACTAATGAAAAACTGTTTTTT. Protein sequence: CASSTDATNEKLFF.

This chain connects TRBV13 to TRBJ2-5, with 7 bases aligning to TRBD2. The CDR3 runs 14 residues. Trimming cost V 1 base and J 3 bases; bases outside gene matches: 2. Germline values: CDR1 PRHDT, CDR2 FYEKMQ (reference sequence). CDR3 sequence (DNA): TGTGCCAGCAGCTTAGTACTAGCGAAAGAGACCCAGTACTTC. It yields the protein CASSLVLAKETQYF.

The J gene is TRBJ2-5, the V gene TRBV6-5; 7 bases align to TRBD2. V was clipped by 1 base and J by 2 bases; unmatched bases: 4. The germline CDR1 and CDR2 sequences are MNHEY and SVGAGI. The CDR3 loop spans 15 amino acids. In DNA, the CDR3 is TGTGCCAGCAGTTACTATCGGGGGGAACAAGAGACCCAGTACTTC. Amino acids: CASSYYRGEQETQYF.

The rearrangement links TRBV6-6 to TRBJ2-7; 7 bases are a match to TRBD1. The germline gives CDR1 MNHNY, CDR2 SVGAGI (reference sequence). The CDR3 is made up of 13 amino acids. V lost 7 bases and J lost 2; bases outside the gene matches: 5. The DNA of the CDR3 is TGTGCCAGCACCCTAGGACAGGCCTACGAGCAGTACTTC. Its translation is CASTLGQAYEQYF.

The chain couples TRBV27 to TRBJ1-1; 7 bases are a match to TRBD1. The germline CDR1 and CDR2 sequences are MNHEY and SMNVEV (reference sequence). The CDR3 has 15 amino acids. The V segment lost 5 bases and the J segment 0 bases; nucleotides outside the gene matches: 6. In nucleotides, the CDR3 is TGTGCCAGCAGTCCTTTCGACAGGGTGAACACTGAAGCTTTCTTT. This gives the protein CASSPFDRVNTEAFF.

The V call is TRBV30, the J call TRBJ1-5; possibly TRBD1 for D (5 bases). Germline values: CDR1 GTSNPN, CDR2 SVGIG (reference sequence). CDR3 size: 15 residues. V was pared by 0 bases and J by 1 base, with 10 bases between. The CDR3 here is CAWSVGGLSNQPQHF. CDR3 sequence (DNA): TGTGCCTGGAGTGTCGGGGGTTTAAGCAATCAGCCCCAGCATTTT. Full variable domain (rest looked up from reference TRBV30 and TRBJ1-5): SQTIHQWPATLVQPVGSPLSLECTVEGTSNPNLYWYRQAAGRGLQLLFYSVGIGQISSEVPQNLSASRPQDRQFILSSKKLLLSDSGFYLCAWSVGGLSNQPQHFGDGTRLSIL.

Written as DNA, the CDR3 is TGTGCCAGCAGTCGACACTACCGGGACAGGGACTCTGGAAACACCATATATTTT. It is translated as CASSRHYRDRDSGNTIYF. This chain uses TRBV6-6 with TRBJ1-3; 9 bases fit TRBD1. The junction had 11 bases not matched to a gene; V was cut back by 5 bases and J by 0 bases. Germline CDR1 reads MNHNY; CDR2 reads SVGAGI (reference sequence). The CDR3 runs 18 residues.

This chain uses TRBV27 with TRBJ2-1, with D possibly being TRBD1 (5 bases). The CDR3 loop spans 16 amino acids. The V gene lost 7 bases and the J gene lost 10 bases, with 26 bases spanning the gap. From germline, CDR1 is MNHEY and CDR2 SMNVEV (reference sequence). The CDR3 nucleotides read TGTGCCAGCAACTTTCCCCGGTTCTTAGGGGAATGGGAGCAGTTCTTC. Translated, it gives CASNFPRFLGEWEQFF.

This clone was counted once. The V and J genes are TRBV11-1 and TRBJ1-1; 11 positions agree with TRBD1. CDR1 and CDR2 (germline): SGHAT, FQDESV (reference sequence). With 8 bases clipped from V and 1 base from J, the junction kept 9 bases outside the gene matches. The CDR3 runs to 16 residues. The CDR3 protein is CASRSWGTGGNTEAFF. CDR3 sequence (DNA): TGTGCCAGCCGAAGTTGGGGGACAGGGGGGAACACTGAAGCTTTCTTT.

This sequence joins TRBV18 and TRBJ2-3; 11 bases line up with TRBD2. Germline V CDR1 and CDR2: KGHSH, LQKENI. V lost 1 base and J lost 2; bases outside the gene matches: 5. The CDR3 is made up of 17 amino acids. The chain's CDR3 is CASSPRASGGPTDTQYF. The CDR3 region has the DNA TGTGCCAGCTCACCACGGGCTAGCGGGGGGCCCACAGATACGCAGTATTTT.

The rearrangement joins TRBV5-6 to TRBJ1-2, with D unclear. This CDR3 comprises 13 residues. Germline V gene lookup returns CDR1 SGHDT and CDR2 YYEEEE. V shed 2 bases and J shed 5 bases, with 10 bases lying between them. The CDR3 is CASSFRASYGYTF. The CDR3 DNA is TGTGCCAGCAGCTTTCGCGCGTCGTATGGCTACACCTTC.

The chain recombines TRBV19 with TRBJ1-5, with D perhaps matching TRBD1 (5 bases). Germline loops: CDR1 LNHDA, CDR2 SQIVND (reference sequence). V was cut by 0 bases and J by 1 base, with 10 bases left in between. CDR3 length: 16 residues. The CDR3: CASSIDWGLSNQPQHF. The CDR3 coding sequence is TGTGCCAGTAGTATAGATTGGGGACTAAGCAATCAGCCCCAGCATTTT.

The CDR3 coding sequence is TGTGCCAGCAGCTTGGAACAGGGCGGCGAGCAGTACTTC. It yields the protein CASSLEQGGEQYF. V usage is TRBV5-4 and J usage is TRBJ2-7; D perhaps matches TRBD1 (6 bases). V was trimmed by 0 bases and J by 6 bases, leaving 10 bases between them. The germline gives CDR1 SGHNT, CDR2 YYREEE (reference sequence). This CDR3 has 13 residues. The whole variable domain, remainder taken from reference TRBV5-4 and TRBJ2-7, is ETGVTQSPTHLIKTRGQQVTLRCSSQSGHNTVSWYQQALGQGPQFIFQYYREEENGRGNFPPRFSGLQFPNYSSELNVNALELDDSALYLCASSLEQGGEQYFGPGTRLTVT.

The V and J genes are TRBV27 and TRBJ1-1; a weak D match, TRBD1 (5 bases). V shed 6 bases and J shed 0 bases, with 8 bases lying between them. Germline loops: CDR1 MNHEY, CDR2 SMNVEV (reference sequence). This CDR3 has 13 amino acids. The DNA of the CDR3 is TGTGCCAGCAGCCGACAGATGAACACTGAAGCTTTCTTT. Translation gives CASSRQMNTEAFF.

The CDR3 is CASSRRDRVQETQYF. The CDR3 DNA sequence: TGTGCCAGTAGTAGGAGGGACAGGGTCCAAGAGACCCAGTACTTC. The V and J genes are TRBV19 and TRBJ2-5; 9 bases are a match to TRBD1. The CDR3 covers 15 residues. The J segment lost 1 base and the V segment lost 4 bases, leaving 4 bases of the junction unmatched. Germline V lookup: CDR1 LNHDA, CDR2 SQIVND (reference sequence).

This chain uses TRBV28 with TRBJ2-3, with a weak D call TRBD1 (6 bases). V shed 6 bases and J shed 5 bases, with 18 bases lying between them. The CDR3 has 15 amino acids. CDR1 and CDR2 from the germline V gene are MDHEN and SYDVKM. As DNA, the CDR3 is TGTGCCAGCAGGCCCCTTAGTCAGGGGCGAGATACGCAGTATTTT. This gives the protein CASRPLSQGRDTQYF. Using reference TRBV28 and TRBJ2-3 for the parts outside the CDR3, the full variable domain is DVKVTQSSRYLVKRTGEKVFLECVQDMDHENMFWYRQDPGLGLRLIYFSYDVKMKEKGDIPEGYSVSREKKERFSLILESASTNQTSMYLCASRPLSQGRDTQYFGPGTRLTVL.

The chain links TRBV3-1 (or the pseudogene TRBV3-2) to TRBJ2-1, with 10 positions matching TRBD2. Germline assignment: CDR1 LGHDT and CDR2 YNNKEL (reference sequence). The CDR3 totals 16 residues. V was clipped by 1 base and J by 6 bases; unmatched bases: 6. The CDR3 here is CASSQGHSGGPNEQFF. DNA of the CDR3: TGTGCCAGCAGCCAAGGACATAGCGGGGGGCCCAATGAGCAGTTCTTC.

The chain recombines TRBV2 with TRBJ2-1, with TRBD1 as a possible D gene (5 bases). CDR3 length: 13 amino acids. V shed 5 bases and J shed 10 bases, with 15 bases lying between them. CDR1 and CDR2 from the germline V gene are SNHLY and FYNNEI. In DNA, the CDR3 is TGTGCCAGCAGTACCCAGGGCCAGGTGGAGCAGTTCTTC. Its protein is CASSTQGQVEQFF.

V usage is TRBV14 and J usage is TRBJ1-1; TRBD1 matches 9 bases. The CDR3 is 16 residues long. Germline-derived CDR1 and CDR2 are SGHDN and FVKESK. The ends lost 4 bases at V and 1 base at J; junction bases unmatched: 7. DNA for the CDR3: TGTGCCAGCAGCCCCGCAACAGGGGGCCGGAACACTGAAGCTTTCTTT. This encodes CASSPATGGRNTEAFF.

On this clone: The same CDR3 can be traced to other DNA sequences in this sample. The chain employs TRBV7-2 and TRBJ2-1, with D possibly TRBD1 on 6 matching bases. Germline CDR1 and CDR2: SGHTA and FQGNSA. The germline V and J ends were trimmed by 7 bases and 2 bases, with 21 bases remaining between them. The CDR3 contains 17 residues. The CDR3 sequence is CASNPPRTDPTYNEQFF. CDR3 sequence (DNA): TGTGCCAGCAACCCACCCCGGACAGACCCGACCTACAATGAGCAGTTCTTC.

V usage is TRBV7-9 and J usage is TRBJ1-1; unclear D gene. Germline V CDR1 and CDR2: SEHNR, FQNEAQ (reference sequence). The ends were cut back, 5 bases at V and 0 bases at J, with 16 bases in the middle. The CDR3 has 16 residues. The CDR3 region has the DNA TGTGCCAGCAGCCAATCGATCGGACTAATGAACACTGAAGCTTTCTTT. As protein: CASSQSIGLMNTEAFF.